This TCR beta chain comes out of a study of CD8 T cells in Susac syndrome. Multiple sclerosis controls were treatment-naive patients with stable or active relapsing-remitting disease. The V and J ends lost 0 bases and 10 bases respectively, with 14 bases between them. Germline V lookup: CDR1 MGHRA, CDR2 YSYEKL. CDR3 length: 14 amino acids. After extraction with the RNeasy kit, roughly 0.45 to 1 ug of the RNA was reverse transcribed using random hexamers. By means of immunoSEQ multiplex PCR, TCR beta CDR3 spanning 54 Vbeta and 13 Jbeta underwent amplification. Via MiXCR, TCRdb re-called the immunoSEQ multiplex PCR reads, giving one row per CDR3 protein. The table includes around 280,000 distinct CDR3 sequences, roughly 94% detected once.

The V gene is TRBV4-1, the J gene TRBJ2-3; D uncertain. This clonotype was sampled from a human donor with multiple sclerosis. The source material was CD4+ T cells from PBMCs. CDR3 DNA: TGCGCCAGCAGCCAAGATGAAATCGGTCGAGCGCAGTATTTT. This codes for CASSQDEIGRAQYF.